These 2 T cell receptor beta chains originate from one sample sequenced in a study of blood T cell repertoires in COVID-19. The assay was immunoSEQ multiplex PCR, and TCRdb's table has in-frame clones only and misses some. Of over 250,000 clones detected, over 70% appear once; the ten largest clones hold 3% to 3.5%. The specimen sequenced was peripheral blood. The origin of the receptors is a woman aged 80 or over with acute or convalescent COVID-19.

The chain combines TRBV5-6 with TRBJ2-2; perhaps TRBD2 as D (6 bases). Trimming removed 4 bases from V and 6 bases from J, with 16 bases in between. Germline values: CDR1 SGHDT, CDR2 YYEEEE. The CDR3 runs 15 residues. CDR3 loop: CASSRWTMGPGELFF. Written as DNA, the CDR3 is TGTGCCAGCAGCCGATGGACTATGGGTCCCGGGGAGCTGTTTTTT.

This rearrangement joins TRBV7-2 to TRBJ2-1; D not resolved. The V gene lost 4 bases and the J gene lost 0 bases, with 13 bases spanning the gap. The CDR3 contains 16 residues. Germline values: CDR1 SGHTA, CDR2 FQGNSA. The CDR3, as DNA: TGTGCCAGCAGCTCCGCCCCGCAGTTCTCCTACAATGAGCAGTTCTTC. Its protein product is CASSSAPQFSYNEQFF.